One and the same sample provided the 13 T cell receptor beta chains below, sequenced in a study of regulatory T cells in long-lasting Graves disease. Time point defined: persistent/refractory GD, antithyroid drugs over 5 years with positive TRAb. From PBMCs, RNA was extracted and then used to make the TCR library. CDR3-region Arm-PCR and iRepertoire HTBI primers produced the TCR beta libraries. MiXCR, applied by TCRdb to the multiplex PCR reads, yields one record per CDR3 protein. This table has approximately 400,000 distinct CDR3 sequences, less than 25% appearing once. The sequenced sample was peripheral blood mononuclear cells (PBMCs), obtained when the disease was refractory, from a patient treated with antithyroid drugs. Source of these receptors: a female donor with Graves disease.

This clonotype was detected a few times. The chain combines TRBV29-1 with TRBJ2-2, with 8 bases that match TRBD1. Looked up from germline, CDR1 is SQVTM and CDR2 is ANQGSEA. Losses at the gene ends were 6 bases for V and 5 bases for J; bases not matched to a gene: 8. The CDR3 sequence is 14 residues long. The CDR3 protein is CSVRPDRDTGELFF. In DNA, the CDR3 is TGCAGCGTGCGCCCGGACAGGGATACCGGGGAGCTGTTTTTT.

As regards this clonotype: An end of the junction differs from the germline gene, which may be a read error. V and J are TRBV6-1 and TRBJ2-6; D remains ambiguous. The V gene's germline CDR1 is MNHNS and CDR2 SASEGT. CDR3 length: 13 residues. The CDR3 DNA sequence: TGTACCAGCAAAATCTCTGGGGCCAACGTCCTGACTTTC. Translation: CTSKISGANVLTF.

This clonotype turned up a few times. The chain links TRBV6-2 or TRBV6-3 to TRBJ2-2; D gene unclear. This CDR3 region has 14 residues. Trimming stripped 1 base from V and 1 base from J, with 4 bases between. Germline loops: CDR1 MNHEY, CDR2 SVGEGT. As DNA, the CDR3 is TGTGCCAGCAGTTACTATCGGAACACCGGGGAGCTGTTTTTT. Translation gives CASSYYRNTGELFF.

On this clonotype: Since the CDR3 does not end with the conserved phenylalanine or tryptophan, this likely comes from a read error. The chain has TRBV20-1 and TRBJ2-1; D not resolved. Germline V gene data show CDR1 as DFQATT and CDR2 as SNEGSKA (reference sequence). The CDR3 has 14 residues. V was clipped by 1 base and J by 0 bases, with 7 bases between them. The CDR3 region is CSARVASSYNEQFL. The CDR3 DNA reads as TGCAGTGCTAGAGTAGCTAGCTCCTACAATGAGCAGTTCCTC.

This clonotype was observed a handful of times. V usage is TRBV5-8 and J usage is TRBJ2-2; 7 bases line up with TRBD2. The CDR3 loop spans 14 amino acids. The germline gives CDR1 SGHTS, CDR2 YDEGEE. The CDR3 coding sequence is TGTGCTACATCCCCGGGGCGGGACTACGGGGAGCTGTTTTTT. It is translated as CATSPGRDYGELFF.

The chain links TRBV6-1 to TRBJ1-2; D call uncertain. Trimming left V 6 bases short and J 2 bases short, with 10 bases between. CDR1 MNHNS and CDR2 SASEGT come from the germline V gene. The CDR3 spans 13 residues. CDR3 nucleotides: TGTGCCAGCAGCCCCCGCGGAAACTATGGCTACACCTTC. Protein sequence: CASSPRGNYGYTF.

The chain employs TRBV29-1 and TRBJ2-1, with D hard to call. This CDR3 is built from 12 residues. Trimming cost V 6 bases and J 4 bases, with 10 bases left between them. Looked up from germline, CDR1 is SQVTM and CDR2 is ANQGSEA. The CDR3 loop reads CSVRRAYNEQFF. CDR3 DNA: TGCAGCGTCCGAAGGGCTTACAATGAGCAGTTCTTC.

The chain couples TRBV9 to TRBJ2-7; the match to TRBD2 covers 9 bases. V was pared by 3 bases and J by 1 base, with 8 bases of the junction left unmatched. Per the germline V gene, CDR1 is SGDLS and CDR2 is YYNGEE. There are 16 residues in the CDR3. The CDR3 region has the DNA TGTGCCAGCAGCGGTGGTGGGGGACTAGCTTCCTACGAGCAGTACTTC. Protein sequence: CASSGGGGLASYEQYF.

In this sample, this clonotype turned up many times. This chain links TRBV29-1 with TRBJ1-1; D is unresolved. The germline V gene has CDR1 SQVTM and CDR2 ANQGSEA. The CDR3 is made up of 13 amino acids. The V end lost 5 bases, the J end lost 1 base, and 11 bases lay between the germline ends. CDR3 residues: CSVRYAGNTEAFF. As DNA, the CDR3 is TGCAGCGTTCGTTACGCTGGGAACACTGAAGCTTTCTTT.

This chain links TRBV12-3 or TRBV12-4 with TRBJ2-1; no definite D call. This CDR3 is built from 13 residues. Between the trimmed V and J ends, which lost 5 bases and 7 bases, there was a span of 12 bases. The CDR3 sequence is CASSPRPRNEQFF. The CDR3 DNA is TGTGCCAGCAGTCCTCGCCCCAGGAATGAGCAGTTCTTC.

In the case of this clonotype: Given a much more abundant clone one base away, this may be a read error. Because the CDR3 is missing its conserved closing phenylalanine or tryptophan, this is likely a read error. V and J are TRBV28 and TRBJ2-5; TRBD2 agrees at 7 bases. Per germline, CDR1 MDHEN and CDR2 SYDVKM. With 3 bases clipped from V and 9 bases from J, the junction kept 22 bases outside the gene matches. CDR3 length: 18 residues. CDR3 DNA sequence: TGTGCCAGCAGTTTGGTTCCCCCGGGAGGAGGGCCTGGGAGACCCCAGTACTCC. It codes for CASSLVPPGGGPGRPQYS.

This clonotype was seen only a few times. The rearrangement joins TRBV28 to TRBJ2-1; a weak D match, TRBD1 (6 bases). This CDR3 comprises 12 residues. The ends were cut back, 7 bases at V and 4 bases at J, with 8 bases in the middle. CDR1 is MDHEN, CDR2 SYDVKM, per germline. In nucleotides, the CDR3 is TGTGCCAGCACGGACAGATACAATGAGCAGTTCTTC. Its translation is CASTDRYNEQFF.

This clonotype showed up many times. The V call is TRBV7-2, the J call TRBJ2-7; either TRBD1 or TRBD2 may supply D (6 bases each). V was cut by 0 bases and J by 4 bases, with 13 bases left in between. The CDR3 is made up of 15 amino acids. Germline-derived CDR1 and CDR2 are SGHTA and FQGNSA. CDR3 nucleotides: TGTGCCAGCAGCTTAGCAGGGGGGTTCATGTACGAGCAGTACTTC. Protein sequence: CASSLAGGFMYEQYF.